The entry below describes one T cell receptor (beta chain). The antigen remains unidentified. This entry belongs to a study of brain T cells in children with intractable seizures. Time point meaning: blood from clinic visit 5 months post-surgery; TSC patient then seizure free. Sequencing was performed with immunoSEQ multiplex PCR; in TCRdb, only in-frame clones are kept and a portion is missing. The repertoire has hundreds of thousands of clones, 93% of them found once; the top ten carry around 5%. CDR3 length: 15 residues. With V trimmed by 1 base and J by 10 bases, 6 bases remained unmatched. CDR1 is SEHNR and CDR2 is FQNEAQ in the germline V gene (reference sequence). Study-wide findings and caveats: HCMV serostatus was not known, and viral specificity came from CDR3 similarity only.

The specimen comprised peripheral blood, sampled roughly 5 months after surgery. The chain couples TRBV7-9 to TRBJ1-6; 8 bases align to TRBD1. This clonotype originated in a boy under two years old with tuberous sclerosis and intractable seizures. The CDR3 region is CASSLVRTGQSPLHF. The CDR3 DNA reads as TGTGCCAGCAGCTTAGTGCGGACAGGGCAATCACCCCTCCACTTT.